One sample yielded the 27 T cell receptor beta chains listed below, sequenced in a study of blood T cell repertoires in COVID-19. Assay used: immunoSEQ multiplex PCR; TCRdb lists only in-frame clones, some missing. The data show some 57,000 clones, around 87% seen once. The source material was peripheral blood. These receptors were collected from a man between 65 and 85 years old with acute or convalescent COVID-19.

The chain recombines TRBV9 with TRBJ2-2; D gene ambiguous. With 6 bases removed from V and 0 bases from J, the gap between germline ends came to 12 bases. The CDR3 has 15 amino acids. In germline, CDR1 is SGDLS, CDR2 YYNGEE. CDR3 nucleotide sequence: TGTGCCAGCACCCGCGGAACCGCGAACACCGGGGAGCTGTTTTTT. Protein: CASTRGTANTGELFF.

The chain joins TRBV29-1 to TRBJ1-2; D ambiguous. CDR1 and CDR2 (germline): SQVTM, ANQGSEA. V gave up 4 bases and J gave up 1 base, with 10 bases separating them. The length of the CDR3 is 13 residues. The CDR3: CSVGSGFNYGYTF. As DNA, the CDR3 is TGCAGCGTTGGTAGCGGTTTTAACTATGGCTACACCTTC.

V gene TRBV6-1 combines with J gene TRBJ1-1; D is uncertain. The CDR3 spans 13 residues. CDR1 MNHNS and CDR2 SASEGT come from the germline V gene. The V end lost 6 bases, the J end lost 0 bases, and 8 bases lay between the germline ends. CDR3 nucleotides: TGTGCCAGCAGCATCGACTTGAACACTGAAGCTTTCTTT. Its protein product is CASSIDLNTEAFF.

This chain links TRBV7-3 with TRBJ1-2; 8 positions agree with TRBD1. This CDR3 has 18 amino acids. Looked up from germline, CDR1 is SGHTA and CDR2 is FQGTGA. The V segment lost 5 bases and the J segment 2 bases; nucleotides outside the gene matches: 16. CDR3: CASSLVRTGRNINYGYTF. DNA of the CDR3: TGTGCCAGCAGCCTCGTCCGGACAGGGAGGAATATAAACTATGGCTACACCTTC.

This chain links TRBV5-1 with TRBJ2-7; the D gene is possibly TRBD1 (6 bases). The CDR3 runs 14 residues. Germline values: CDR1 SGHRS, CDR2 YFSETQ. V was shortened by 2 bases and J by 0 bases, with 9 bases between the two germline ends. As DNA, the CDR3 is TGCGCCAGCAGCTTTGACAGGAGCTCCTACGAGCAGTACTTC. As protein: CASSFDRSSYEQYF.

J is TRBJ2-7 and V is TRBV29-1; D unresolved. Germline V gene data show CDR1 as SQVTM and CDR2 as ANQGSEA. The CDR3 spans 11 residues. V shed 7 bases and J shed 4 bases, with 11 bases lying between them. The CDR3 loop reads CSASTGYEQYF. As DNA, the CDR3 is TGCAGCGCCTCGACTGGGTACGAGCAGTACTTC.

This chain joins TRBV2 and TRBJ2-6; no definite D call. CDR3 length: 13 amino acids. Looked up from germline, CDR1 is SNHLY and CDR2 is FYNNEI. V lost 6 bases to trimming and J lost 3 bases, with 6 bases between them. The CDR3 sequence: CASRLLGANVLTF. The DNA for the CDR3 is TGTGCCAGCAGACTTCTTGGGGCCAACGTCCTGACTTTC.

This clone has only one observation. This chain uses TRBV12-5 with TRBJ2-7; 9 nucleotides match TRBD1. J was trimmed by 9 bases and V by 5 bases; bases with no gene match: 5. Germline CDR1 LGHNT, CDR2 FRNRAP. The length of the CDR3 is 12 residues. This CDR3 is CASGTGTGWQYF. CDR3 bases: TGTGCTAGTGGTACCGGGACAGGGTGGCAGTACTTC.

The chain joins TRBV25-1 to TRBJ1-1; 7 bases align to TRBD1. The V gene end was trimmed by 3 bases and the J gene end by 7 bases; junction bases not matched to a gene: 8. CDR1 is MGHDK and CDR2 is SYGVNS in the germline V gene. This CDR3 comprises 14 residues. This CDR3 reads CASSDPGQQLEAFF. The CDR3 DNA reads TGTGCCAGCAGTGATCCGGGACAGCAACTTGAAGCTTTCTTT.

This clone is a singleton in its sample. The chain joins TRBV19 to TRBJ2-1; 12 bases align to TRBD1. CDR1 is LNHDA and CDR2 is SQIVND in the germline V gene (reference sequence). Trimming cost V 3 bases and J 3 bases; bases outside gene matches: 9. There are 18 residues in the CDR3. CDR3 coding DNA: TGTGCCAGTAGTATGGGGACAGGGGGCTTCTCCTTCTACAATGAGCAGTTCTTC. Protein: CASSMGTGGFSFYNEQFF.

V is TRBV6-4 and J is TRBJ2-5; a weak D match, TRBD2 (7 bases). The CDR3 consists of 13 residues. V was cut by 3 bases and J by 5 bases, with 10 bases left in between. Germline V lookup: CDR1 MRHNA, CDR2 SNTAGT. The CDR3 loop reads CASSERGGETQYF. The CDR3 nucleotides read TGTGCCAGCAGTGAAAGGGGGGGGGAGACCCAGTACTTC.

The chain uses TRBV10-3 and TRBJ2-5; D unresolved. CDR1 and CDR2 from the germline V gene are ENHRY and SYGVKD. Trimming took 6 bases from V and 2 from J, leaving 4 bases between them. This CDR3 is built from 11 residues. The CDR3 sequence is CAIRIQETQYF. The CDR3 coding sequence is TGTGCCATCAGAATACAAGAGACCCAGTACTTC.

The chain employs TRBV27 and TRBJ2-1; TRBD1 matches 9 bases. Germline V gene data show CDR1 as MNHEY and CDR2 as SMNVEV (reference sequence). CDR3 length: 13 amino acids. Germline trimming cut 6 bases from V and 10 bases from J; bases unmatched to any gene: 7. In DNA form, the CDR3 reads TGTGCCAGCAGATTACAGGGGGCGCGAGAGCAGTTCTTC. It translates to CASRLQGAREQFF.

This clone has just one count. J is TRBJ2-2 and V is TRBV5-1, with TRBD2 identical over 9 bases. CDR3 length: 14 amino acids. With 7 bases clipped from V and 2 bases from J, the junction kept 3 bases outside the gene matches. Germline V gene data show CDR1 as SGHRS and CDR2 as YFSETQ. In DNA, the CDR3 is TGCGCCAGCTCCGGGACTAGCAACACCGGGGAGCTGTTTTTT. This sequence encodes CASSGTSNTGELFF.

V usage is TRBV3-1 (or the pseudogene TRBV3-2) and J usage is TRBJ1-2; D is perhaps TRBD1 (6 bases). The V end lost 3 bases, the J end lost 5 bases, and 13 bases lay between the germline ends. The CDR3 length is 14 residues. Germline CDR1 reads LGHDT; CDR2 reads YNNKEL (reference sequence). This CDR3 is CASSQRQAPYGYTF. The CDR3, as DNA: TGTGCCAGCAGCCAGCGACAGGCTCCTTATGGCTACACCTTC.

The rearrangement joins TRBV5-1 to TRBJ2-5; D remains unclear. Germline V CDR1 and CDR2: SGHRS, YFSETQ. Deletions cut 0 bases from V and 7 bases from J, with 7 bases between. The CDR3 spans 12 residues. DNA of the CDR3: TGCGCCAGCAGCTTGGATGGCGGGACCCAGTACTTC. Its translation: CASSLDGGTQYF.

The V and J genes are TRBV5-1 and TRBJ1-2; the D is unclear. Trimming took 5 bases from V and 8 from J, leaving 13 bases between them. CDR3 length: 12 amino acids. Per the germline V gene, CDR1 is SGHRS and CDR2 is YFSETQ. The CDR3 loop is CASSVDSRGYTF. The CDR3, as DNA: TGCGCCAGCAGTGTGGATTCGCGGGGCTACACCTTC.

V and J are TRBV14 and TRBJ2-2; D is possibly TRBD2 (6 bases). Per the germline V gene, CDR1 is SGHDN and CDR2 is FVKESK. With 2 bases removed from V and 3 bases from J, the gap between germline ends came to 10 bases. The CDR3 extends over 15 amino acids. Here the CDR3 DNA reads TGTGCCAGCAGCCAACGAAGGGACTACACCGGGGAGCTGTTTTTT. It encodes CASSQRRDYTGELFF.

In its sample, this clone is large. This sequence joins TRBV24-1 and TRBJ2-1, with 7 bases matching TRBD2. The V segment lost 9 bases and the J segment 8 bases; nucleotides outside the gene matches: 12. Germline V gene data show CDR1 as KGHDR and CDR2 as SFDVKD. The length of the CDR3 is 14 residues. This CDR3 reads CATVSGAESDEQFF. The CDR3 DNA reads TGTGCCACCGTGAGCGGGGCTGAATCGGATGAGCAGTTCTTC.

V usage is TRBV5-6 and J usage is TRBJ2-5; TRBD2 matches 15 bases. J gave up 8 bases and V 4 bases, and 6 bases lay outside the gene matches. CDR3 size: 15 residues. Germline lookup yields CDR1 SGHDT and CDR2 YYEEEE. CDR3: CASSARTSGRVTQYF. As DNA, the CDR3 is TGTGCCAGCAGCGCCCGGACTAGCGGGAGGGTCACCCAGTACTTC.

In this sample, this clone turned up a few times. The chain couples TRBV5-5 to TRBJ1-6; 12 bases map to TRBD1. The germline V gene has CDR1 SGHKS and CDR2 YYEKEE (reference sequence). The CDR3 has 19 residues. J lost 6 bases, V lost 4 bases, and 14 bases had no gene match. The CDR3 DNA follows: TGTGCCAGCAGCCGGGCGGGGACAGGGGGCCCGGCTGGTAATTCACCCCTCCACTTT. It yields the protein CASSRAGTGGPAGNSPLHF.

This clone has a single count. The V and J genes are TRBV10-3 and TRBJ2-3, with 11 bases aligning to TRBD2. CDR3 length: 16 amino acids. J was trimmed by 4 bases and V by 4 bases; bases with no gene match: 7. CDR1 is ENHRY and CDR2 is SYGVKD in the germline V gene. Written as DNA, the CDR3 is TGTGCCATCAGTGGATTAGCGGGAGGGAGTTCAGATACGCAGTATTTT. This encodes CAISGLAGGSSDTQYF.

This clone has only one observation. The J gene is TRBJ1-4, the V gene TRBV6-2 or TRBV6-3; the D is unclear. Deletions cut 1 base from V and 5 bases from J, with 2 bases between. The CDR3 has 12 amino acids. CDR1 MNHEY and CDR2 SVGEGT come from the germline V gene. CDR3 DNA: TGTGCCAGCAGTTACTTAAATGAAAAACTGTTTTTT. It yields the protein CASSYLNEKLFF.

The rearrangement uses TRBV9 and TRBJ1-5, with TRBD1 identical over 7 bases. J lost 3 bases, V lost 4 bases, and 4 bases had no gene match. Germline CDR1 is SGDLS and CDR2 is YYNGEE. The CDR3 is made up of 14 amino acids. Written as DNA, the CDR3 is TGTGCCAGCAGCCTGGGGACAGTCAATCAGCCCCAGCATTTT. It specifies CASSLGTVNQPQHF. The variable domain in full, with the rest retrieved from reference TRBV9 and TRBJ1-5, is DSGVTQTPKHLITATGQRVTLRCSPRSGDLSVYWYQQSLDQGLQFLIQYYNGEERAKGNILERFSAQQFPDLHSELNLSSLELGDSALYFCASSLGTVNQPQHFGDGTRLSIL.

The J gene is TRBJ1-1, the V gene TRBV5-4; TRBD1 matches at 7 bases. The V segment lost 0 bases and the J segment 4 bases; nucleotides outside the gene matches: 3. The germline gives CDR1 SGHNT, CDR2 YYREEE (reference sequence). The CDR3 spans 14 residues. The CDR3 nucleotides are TGTGCCAGCAGCTTGGCAGGGGGGTTCACTGAAGCTTTCTTT. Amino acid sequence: CASSLAGGFTEAFF.

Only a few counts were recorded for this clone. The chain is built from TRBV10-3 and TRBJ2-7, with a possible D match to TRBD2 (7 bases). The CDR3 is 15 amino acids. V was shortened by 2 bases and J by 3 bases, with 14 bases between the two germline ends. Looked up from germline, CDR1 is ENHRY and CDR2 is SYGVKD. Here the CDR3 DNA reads TGTGCCATCAGTGAGGACGCGGGGGCGCGCTACGAGCAGTACTTC. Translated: CAISEDAGARYEQYF.

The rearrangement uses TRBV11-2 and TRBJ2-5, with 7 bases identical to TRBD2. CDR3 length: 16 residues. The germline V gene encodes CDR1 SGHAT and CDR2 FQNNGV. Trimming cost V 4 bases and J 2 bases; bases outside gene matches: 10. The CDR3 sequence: CASSYTAGTTQETQYF. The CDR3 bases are TGTGCCAGCAGCTACACCGCGGGGACTACACAAGAGACCCAGTACTTC.